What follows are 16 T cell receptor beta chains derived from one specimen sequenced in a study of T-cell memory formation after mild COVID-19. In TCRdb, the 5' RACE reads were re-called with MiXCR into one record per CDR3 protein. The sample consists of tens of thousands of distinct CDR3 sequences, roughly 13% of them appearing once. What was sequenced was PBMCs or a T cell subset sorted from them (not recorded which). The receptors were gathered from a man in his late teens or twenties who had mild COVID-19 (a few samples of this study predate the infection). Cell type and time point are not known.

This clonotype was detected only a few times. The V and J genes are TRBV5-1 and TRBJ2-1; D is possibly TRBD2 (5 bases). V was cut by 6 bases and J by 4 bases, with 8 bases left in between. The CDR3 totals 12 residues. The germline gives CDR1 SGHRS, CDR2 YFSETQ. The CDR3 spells CASKGSYNEQFF. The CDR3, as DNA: TGCGCCAGCAAAGGGAGTTACAATGAGCAGTTCTTC.

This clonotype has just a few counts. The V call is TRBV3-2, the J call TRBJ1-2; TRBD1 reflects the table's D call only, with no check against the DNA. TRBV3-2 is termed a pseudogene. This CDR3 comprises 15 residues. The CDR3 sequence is CASSQDRDAPYGYTF. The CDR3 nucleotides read TGTGCCAGCAGCCAAGACAGGGACGCCCCTTATGGCTACACCTTC.

The CDR3 DNA sequence: TGTGCCAGCAGTTCGGGACTAGGGGCAGTAAATGAGCAGTTCTTC. Translated, it gives CASSSGLGAVNEQFF. V and J are TRBV5-4 and TRBJ2-1; the match to TRBD2 covers 8 bases. This CDR3 has 15 residues. The V gene's germline CDR1 is SGHNT and CDR2 YYREEE (reference sequence). J was trimmed by 7 bases and V by 5 bases; bases with no gene match: 11.

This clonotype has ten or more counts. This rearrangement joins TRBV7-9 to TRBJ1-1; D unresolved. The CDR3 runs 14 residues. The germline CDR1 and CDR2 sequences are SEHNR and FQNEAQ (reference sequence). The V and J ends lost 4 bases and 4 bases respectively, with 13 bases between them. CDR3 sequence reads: CASSSTSYGTEAFF. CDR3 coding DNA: TGTGCCAGCAGCTCTACTAGTTACGGCACTGAAGCTTTCTTT.

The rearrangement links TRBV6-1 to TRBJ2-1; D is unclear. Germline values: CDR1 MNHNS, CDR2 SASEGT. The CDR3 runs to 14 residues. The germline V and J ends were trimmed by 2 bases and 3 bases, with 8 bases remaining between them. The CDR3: CASSEKGYYNEQFF. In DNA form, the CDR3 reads TGTGCCAGCAGTGAAAAAGGGTACTACAATGAGCAGTTCTTC.

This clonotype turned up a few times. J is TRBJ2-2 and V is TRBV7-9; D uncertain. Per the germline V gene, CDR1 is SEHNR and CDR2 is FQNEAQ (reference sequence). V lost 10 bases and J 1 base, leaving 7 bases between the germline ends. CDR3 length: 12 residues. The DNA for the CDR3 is TGTGCCACCAGACAGAACACCGGGGAGCTGTTTTTT. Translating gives CATRQNTGELFF.

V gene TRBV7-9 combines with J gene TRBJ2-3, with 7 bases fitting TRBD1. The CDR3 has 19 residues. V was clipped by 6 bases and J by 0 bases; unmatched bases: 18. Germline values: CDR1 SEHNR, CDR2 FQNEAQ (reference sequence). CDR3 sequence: CASRSIIGQAVSSTDTQYF. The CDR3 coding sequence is TGTGCCAGCAGGTCCATTATTGGACAGGCTGTCTCTAGCACAGATACGCAGTATTTT.

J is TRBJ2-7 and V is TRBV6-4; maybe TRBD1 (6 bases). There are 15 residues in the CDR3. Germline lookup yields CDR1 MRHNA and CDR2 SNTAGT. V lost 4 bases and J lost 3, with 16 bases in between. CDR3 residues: CASSARTVKDYEQYV. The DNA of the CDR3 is TGTGCCAGCAGTGCCCGGACAGTGAAGGACTACGAGCAGTACGTC.

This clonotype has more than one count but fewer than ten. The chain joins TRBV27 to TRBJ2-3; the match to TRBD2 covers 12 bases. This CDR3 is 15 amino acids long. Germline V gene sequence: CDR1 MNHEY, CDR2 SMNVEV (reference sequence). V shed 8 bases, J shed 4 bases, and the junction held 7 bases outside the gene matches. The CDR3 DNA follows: TGTGCCAGCGCCCCGACTAGCGGGGGACCAGATACGCAGTATTTT. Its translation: CASAPTSGGPDTQYF.

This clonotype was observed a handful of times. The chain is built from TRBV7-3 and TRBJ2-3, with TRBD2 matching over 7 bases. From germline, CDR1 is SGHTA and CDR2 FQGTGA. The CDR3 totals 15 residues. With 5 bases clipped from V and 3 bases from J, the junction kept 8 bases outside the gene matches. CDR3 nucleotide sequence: TGTGCCAGCAGCAACGGGGGGAGTCGGACAGATACGCAGTATTTT. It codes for CASSNGGSRTDTQYF.

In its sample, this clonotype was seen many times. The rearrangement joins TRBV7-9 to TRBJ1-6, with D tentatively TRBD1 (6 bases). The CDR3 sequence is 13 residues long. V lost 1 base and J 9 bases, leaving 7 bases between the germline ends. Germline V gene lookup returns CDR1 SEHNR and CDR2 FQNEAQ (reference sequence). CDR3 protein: CASSLGRGSPLHF. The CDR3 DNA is TGTGCCAGCAGCTTAGGCAGGGGTTCACCCCTCCACTTT.

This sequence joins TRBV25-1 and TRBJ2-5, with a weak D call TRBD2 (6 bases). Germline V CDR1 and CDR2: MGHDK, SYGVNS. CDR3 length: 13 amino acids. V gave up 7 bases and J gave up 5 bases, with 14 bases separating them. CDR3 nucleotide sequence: TGTGCCAGCACTGAGCGGGCTCGGGAGACCCAGTACTTC. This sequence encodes CASTERARETQYF. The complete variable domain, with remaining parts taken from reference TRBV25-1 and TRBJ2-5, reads EADIYQTPRYLVIGTGKKITLECSQTMGHDKMYWYQQDPGMELHLIHYSYGVNSTEKGDLSSESTVSRIRTEHFPLTLESARPSHTSQYLCASTERARETQYFGPGTRLLVL.

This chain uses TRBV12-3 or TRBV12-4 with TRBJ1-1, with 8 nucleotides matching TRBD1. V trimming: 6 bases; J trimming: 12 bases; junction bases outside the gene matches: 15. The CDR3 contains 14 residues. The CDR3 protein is CASRARQGRIETFF. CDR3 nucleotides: TGTGCCAGCAGGGCGCGACAGGGGCGAATTGAGACTTTCTTT.

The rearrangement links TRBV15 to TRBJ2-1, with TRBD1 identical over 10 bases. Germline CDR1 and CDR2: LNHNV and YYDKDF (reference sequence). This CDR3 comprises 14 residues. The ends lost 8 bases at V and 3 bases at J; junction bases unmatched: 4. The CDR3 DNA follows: TGTGCCACCGGACAGGGGGAAAGCTACAATGAGCAGTTCTTC. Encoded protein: CATGQGESYNEQFF.

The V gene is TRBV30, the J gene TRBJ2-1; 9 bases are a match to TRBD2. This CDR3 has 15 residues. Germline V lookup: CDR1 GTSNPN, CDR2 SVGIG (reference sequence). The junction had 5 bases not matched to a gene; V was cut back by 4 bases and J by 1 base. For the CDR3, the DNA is TGTGCCTGGACCCCCCTAGCGGGGTCCTACAATGAGCAGTTCTTC. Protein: CAWTPLAGSYNEQFF. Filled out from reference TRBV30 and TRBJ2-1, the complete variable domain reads SQTIHQWPATLVQPVGSPLSLECTVEGTSNPNLYWYRQAAGRGLQLLFYSVGIGQISSEVPQNLSASRPQDRQFILSSKKLLLSDSGFYLCAWTPLAGSYNEQFFGPGTRLTVL.

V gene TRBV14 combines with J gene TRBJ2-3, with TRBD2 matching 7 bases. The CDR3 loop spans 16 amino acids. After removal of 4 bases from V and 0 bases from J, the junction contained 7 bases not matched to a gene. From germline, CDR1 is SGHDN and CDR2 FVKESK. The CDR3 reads CASSPGRLASTDTQYF. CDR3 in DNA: TGTGCCAGCAGCCCCGGCCGACTAGCTAGCACAGATACGCAGTATTTT.